This is a list of T cell receptor beta chains from one sample in a study of preoperative IRX-2 immunotherapy in early breast cancer. The assay was immunoSEQ multiplex PCR, and TCRdb's table has in-frame clones only and misses some. This table holds roughly 25,000 clones, over 75% found once. The sample consisted of tumor tissue, taken after IRX-2 immunotherapy. The receptors come from a human donor with breast cancer. Both conserved end residues are part of each CDR3. D genes are given only for firm matches. Clone sizes are given selectively: once, few, many, or a class where the clone is expanded.

D,V,J,size,CDR3,DNA
.,TRBV28,TRBJ2-1,few,CASSLSPYNEQFF,TGTGCCAGCAGTTTGTCACCCTACAATGAGCAGTTCTTC
TRBD1,TRBV6-1,TRBJ1-5,.,CASRQGGISAQPQHF,TGTGCCAGTAGACAGGGAGGTATTTCGGCGCAGCCCCAGCATTTT
.,TRBV29-1,TRBJ2-5,.,CSVQGDQETQYF,TGCAGCGTTCAAGGGGATCAAGAGACCCAGTACTTC
.,TRBV19,TRBJ1-5,.,CASSGDWNTPQHF,TGTGCCAGTAGTGGGGACTGGAATACGCCCCAGCATTTT
TRBD1,TRBV5-6,TRBJ1-6,.,CASSSGTGTGDSPLHF,TGTGCCAGCAGCTCGGGAACCGGGACAGGGGATTCACCCCTCCACTTT
TRBD1,TRBV5-4,TRBJ1-2,.,CASSENRGLDYGYTF,TGTGCCAGCAGCGAGAACAGGGGGCTCGACTATGGCTACACCTTC
.,TRBV7-2,TRBJ2-6,.,CASSRRVDGANVLTF,TGTGCCAGCAGCCGAAGGGTAGACGGGGCCAACGTCCTGACTTTC
TRBD2,TRBV15,TRBJ2-7,.,CATSPGGTYEQYF,TGTGCCACCAGCCCGGGGGGGACCTACGAGCAGTACTTC
TRBD2,TRBV4-1,TRBJ2-5,.,CASSQEARSGGSKETQYF,TGCGCCAGCAGCCAAGAGGCCCGTTCGGGGGGGTCAAAAGAGACCCAGTACTTC
TRBD1,TRBV18,TRBJ1-5,.,CASHRDSEQPQHF,TGTGCCAGCCACCGGGACAGTGAACAGCCCCAGCATTTT
.,TRBV12-2,TRBJ2-1,.,CASRRTSGGDHSYNEQFF,TGTGCAAGTCGCCGGACTAGCGGGGGAGACCACTCCTACAATGAGCAGTTCTTC
TRBD1,TRBV7-9,TRBJ1-1,.,CASSSTSGTGGTEAFF,TGTGCCAGCAGCTCGACTTCCGGGACAGGAGGCACTGAAGCTTTCTTT
.,TRBV28,TRBJ2-1,once,CASREYTYNEQFF,TGTGCCAGCCGGGAGTACACCTACAATGAGCAGTTCTTC
.,TRBV6-1,TRBJ2-7,.,CASSEGPGRDYEQYF,TGTGCCAGCAGTGAAGGACCGGGAAGGGACTACGAGCAGTACTTC
.,TRBV10-2,TRBJ2-5,.,CASSNRVGQETQYF,TGCGCCAGCAGTAACAGGGTCGGGCAAGAGACCCAGTACTTC
TRBD1,TRBV2,TRBJ2-2,.,CASSVQGANTGELFF,TGTGCCAGCAGTGTCCAGGGGGCGAACACCGGGGAGCTGTTTTTT
.,TRBV6-1,TRBJ1-6,.,CASSGDISYNSPLHF,TGTGCCAGCAGTGGGGACATCTCCTATAATTCACCCCTCCACTTT
TRBD2,TRBV28,TRBJ2-5,.,CAVRGAVETQYF,TGTGCCGTGCGGGGGGCAGTAGAGACCCAGTACTTC
TRBD2,TRBV5-1,TRBJ2-3,.,CASSPRTSGGLDTQYF,TGCGCCAGCAGCCCCAGGACTAGCGGGGGGTTAGATACGCAGTATTTT
TRBD2,TRBV28,TRBJ2-5,.,CASSLSGRGGETQYF,TGTGCCAGCAGTTTGAGCGGGAGAGGCGGTGAGACCCAGTACTTC
TRBD2,TRBV27,TRBJ2-1,.,CASSLLELAASYNEQFF,TGTGCCAGCAGTTTGTTGGAACTAGCGGCATCGTACAATGAGCAGTTCTTC
.,TRBV6-6,TRBJ1-2,.,CASSYAGEGYTF,TGTGCCAGCAGTTACGCAGGGGAAGGCTACACCTTC
.,TRBV5-1,TRBJ2-2,.,CASNSRNTGELFF,TGCGCCAGCAATAGTAGGAACACCGGGGAGCTGTTTTTT
TRBD1,TRBV10-1,TRBJ2-1,.,CASSGPGQGTAAVQFF,TGCGCCAGCAGTGGACCGGGACAGGGAACGGCTGCAGTGCAGTTCTTC
.,TRBV7-2,TRBJ1-4,.,CASSPLVGKLFF,TGTGCCAGCAGCCCCCTGGTTGGGAAACTGTTTTTT
TRBD1,TRBV14,TRBJ1-6,.,CASSPTAMDRANSPLHF,TGTGCCAGCAGCCCGACTGCCATGGACAGGGCTAATTCACCCCTCCACTTT
TRBD2,TRBV11-2,TRBJ2-1,.,CASRSQTSAYDEQFF,TGTGCCAGCAGATCTCAGACTAGCGCGTATGATGAGCAGTTCTTC
.,TRBV5-1,TRBJ2-1,.,CAIRSTPDNEQFF,TGCGCCATCCGATCGACACCCGACAATGAGCAGTTCTTC
.,TRBV6-5,TRBJ2-1,.,CASSGTPPAPNEQFF,TGTGCCAGCAGTGGGACTCCCCCGGCCCCTAATGAGCAGTTCTTC
TRBD2,TRBV6-4,TRBJ2-1,.,CASSDSSGSSYNEQFF,TGTGCCAGCAGTGACTCGAGCGGGAGCTCCTACAATGAGCAGTTCTTC
TRBD2,TRBV11-2,TRBJ2-1,.,CASGTSRDGEQFF,TGTGCCAGCGGGACTAGCAGAGACGGGGAGCAGTTCTTC
.,TRBV20-1,TRBJ1-1,.,CSARVGGPAFF,TGCAGTGCTAGGGTCGGGGGGCCTGCTTTCTTT
.,TRBV7-9,TRBJ1-1,.,CASSLGPMGTEAFF,TGTGCCAGCAGCTTAGGCCCAATGGGTACTGAAGCTTTCTTT
.,TRBV5-1,TRBJ2-3,.,CASSLAGDGVTQYF,TGCGCCAGCAGCTTGGCAGGAGATGGGGTAACGCAGTATTTT
.,TRBV27,TRBJ1-1,.,CASSSGRGMNTEAFF,TGTGCCAGCAGTTCAGGACGGGGTATGAACACTGAAGCTTTCTTT
.,TRBV10-1,TRBJ2-1,.,CASSRDSLSYNEQFF,TGCGCCAGCAGCCGGGACTCCCTTTCCTACAATGAGCAGTTCTTC